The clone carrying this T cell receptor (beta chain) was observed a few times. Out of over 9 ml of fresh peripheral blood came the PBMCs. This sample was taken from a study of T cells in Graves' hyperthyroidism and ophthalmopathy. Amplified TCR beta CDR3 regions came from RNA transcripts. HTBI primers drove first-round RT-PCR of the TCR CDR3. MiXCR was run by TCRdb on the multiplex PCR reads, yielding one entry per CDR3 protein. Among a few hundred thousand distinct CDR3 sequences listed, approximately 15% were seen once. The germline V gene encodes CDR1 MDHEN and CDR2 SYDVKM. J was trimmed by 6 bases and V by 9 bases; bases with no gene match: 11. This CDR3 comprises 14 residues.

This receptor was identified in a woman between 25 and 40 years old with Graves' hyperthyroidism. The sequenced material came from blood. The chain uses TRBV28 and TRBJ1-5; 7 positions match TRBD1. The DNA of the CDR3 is TGTGCCAGTAAACAGGGGTTAGCGAGTCAGCCCCAGCATTTT. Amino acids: CASKQGLASQPQHF.